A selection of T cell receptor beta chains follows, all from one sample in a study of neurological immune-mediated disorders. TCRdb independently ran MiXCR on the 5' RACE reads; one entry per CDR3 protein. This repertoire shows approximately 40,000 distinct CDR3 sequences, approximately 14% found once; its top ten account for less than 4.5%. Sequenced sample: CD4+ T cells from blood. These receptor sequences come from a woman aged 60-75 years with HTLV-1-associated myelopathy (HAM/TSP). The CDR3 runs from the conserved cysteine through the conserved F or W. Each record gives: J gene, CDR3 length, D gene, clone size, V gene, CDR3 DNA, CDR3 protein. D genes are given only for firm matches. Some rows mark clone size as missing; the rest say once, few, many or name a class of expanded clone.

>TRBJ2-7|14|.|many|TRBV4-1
TGCGCCAGCAGCCAAGCTCCGGCGAACTACGAGCAGTACTTC
CASSQAPANYEQYF
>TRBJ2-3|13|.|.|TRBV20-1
TGCAGTGCCTATAGCCCTAGCACAGATACGCAGTATTTT
CSAYSPSTDTQYF
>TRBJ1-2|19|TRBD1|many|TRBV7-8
TGTGCCAGCAGCTTAGAGGACCCCGGGCGGACAGGGTCTGGCCATGGCTACACCTTC
CASSLEDPGRTGSGHGYTF
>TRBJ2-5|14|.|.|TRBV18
TGTGCCAGCTCACCAGACAGGCAAAGAGAGACCCAGTACTTC
CASSPDRQRETQYF
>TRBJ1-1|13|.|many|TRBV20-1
TGCAGTGCCTTATCGACGGGGAACACTGAAGCTTTCTTT
CSALSTGNTEAFF
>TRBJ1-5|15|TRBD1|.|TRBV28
TGTGCCAGCAGTACTCACAGGGGAAGCAATCAGCCCCAGCATTTT
CASSTHRGSNQPQHF
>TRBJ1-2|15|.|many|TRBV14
TGTGCCAGCAGCCAAGGATACAGGGCGCTGGATGGCTACACCTTC
CASSQGYRALDGYTF
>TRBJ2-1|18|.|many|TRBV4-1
TGCGCCAGCAGCCGCCTACGGGGTCAGAAAAGCTCCTACAATGAGCAGTTCTTC
CASSRLRGQKSSYNEQFF
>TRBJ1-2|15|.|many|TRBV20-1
TGCAGTGCTAGAGATTTCAATCACCTTGACTATGGCTACACCTTC
CSARDFNHLDYGYTF
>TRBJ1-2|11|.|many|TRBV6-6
TGTGCCAGCAGTTACGAGGGAGGCTACACCTTC
CASSYEGGYTF
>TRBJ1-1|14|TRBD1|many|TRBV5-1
TGCGCCAGCGCGAGGGACAGAACTTCCACTGAAGCTTTCTTT
CASARDRTSTEAFF
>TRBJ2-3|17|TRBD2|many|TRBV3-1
TGTGCCAGCAGCCAACAGCCTAGCGGGGATAGCACAGATACGCAGTATTTT
CASSQQPSGDSTDTQYF
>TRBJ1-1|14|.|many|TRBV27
TGTGCCAGCAGGCTGGGACGGCAGAACACTGAAGCTTTCTTT
CASRLGRQNTEAFF
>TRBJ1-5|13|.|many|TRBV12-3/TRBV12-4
TGTGCCAGCAGCGGGGACAGCAATCAGCCCCAGCATTTT
CASSGDSNQPQHF
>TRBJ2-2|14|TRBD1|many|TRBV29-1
TGCAGCGTTGCCCGGGACAGGGTTGCCGGGGAGCTGTTTTTT
CSVARDRVAGELFF
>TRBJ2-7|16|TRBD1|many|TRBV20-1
TGCAGTGCTAGAGATCTCGGACAGGGGCTGGCTGGCGAGCAGTACTTC
CSARDLGQGLAGEQYF
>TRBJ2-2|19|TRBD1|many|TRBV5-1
TGCGCCAGCAGCTTTTCGCCGGGACAGGGCTCCTCGTCGGCCGGGGAGCTGTTTTTT
CASSFSPGQGSSSAGELFF
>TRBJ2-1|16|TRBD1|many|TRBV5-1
TGCGCCAGCAGCTTGGGGGGTGCAGGGGGCTACAATGAGCAGTTCTTC
CASSLGGAGGYNEQFF
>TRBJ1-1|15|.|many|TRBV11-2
TGTGCCAGCAGCTTATCGTCCGGGTTCGGCACTGAAGCTTTCTTT
CASSLSSGFGTEAFF
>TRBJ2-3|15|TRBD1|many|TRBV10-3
TGTGCCATCAGTCTCGGACAGGGAGTAGCAGATACGCAGTATTTT
CAISLGQGVADTQYF
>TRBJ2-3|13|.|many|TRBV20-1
TGCAGTGCCACCCAGAGACCCCCGGGGCAGCAGTATTTT
CSATQRPPGQQYF